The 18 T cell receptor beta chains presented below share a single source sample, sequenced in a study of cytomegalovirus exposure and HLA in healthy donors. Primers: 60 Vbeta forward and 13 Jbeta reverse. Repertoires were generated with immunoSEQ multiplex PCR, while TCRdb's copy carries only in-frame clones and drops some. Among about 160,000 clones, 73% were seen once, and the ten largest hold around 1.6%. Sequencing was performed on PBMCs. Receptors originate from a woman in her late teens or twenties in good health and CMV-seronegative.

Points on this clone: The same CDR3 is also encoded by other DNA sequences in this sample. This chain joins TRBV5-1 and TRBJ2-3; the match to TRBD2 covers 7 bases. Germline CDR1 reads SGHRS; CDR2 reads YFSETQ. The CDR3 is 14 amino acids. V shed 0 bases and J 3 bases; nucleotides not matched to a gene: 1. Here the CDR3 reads CASSLGLATDTQYF. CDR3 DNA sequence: TGCGCCAGCAGCTTGGGACTAGCTACAGATACGCAGTATTTT.

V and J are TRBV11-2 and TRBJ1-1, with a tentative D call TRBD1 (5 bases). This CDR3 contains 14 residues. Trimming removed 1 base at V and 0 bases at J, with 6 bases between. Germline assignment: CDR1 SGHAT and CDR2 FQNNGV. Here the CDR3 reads CASSLGQMNTEAFF. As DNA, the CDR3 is TGTGCCAGCAGCTTAGGACAGATGAACACTGAAGCTTTCTTT.

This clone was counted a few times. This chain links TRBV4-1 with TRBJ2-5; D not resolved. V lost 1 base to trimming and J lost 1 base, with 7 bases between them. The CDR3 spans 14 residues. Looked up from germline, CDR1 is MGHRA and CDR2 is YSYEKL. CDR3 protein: CASSQVLLQETQYF. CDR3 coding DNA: TGCGCCAGCAGCCAAGTACTACTCCAAGAGACCCAGTACTTC.

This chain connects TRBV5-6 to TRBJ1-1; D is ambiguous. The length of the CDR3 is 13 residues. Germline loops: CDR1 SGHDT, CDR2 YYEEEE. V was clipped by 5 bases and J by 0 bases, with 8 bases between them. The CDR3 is CASRRFLNTEAFF. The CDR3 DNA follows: TGTGCCAGCAGGAGGTTTTTGAACACTGAAGCTTTCTTT.

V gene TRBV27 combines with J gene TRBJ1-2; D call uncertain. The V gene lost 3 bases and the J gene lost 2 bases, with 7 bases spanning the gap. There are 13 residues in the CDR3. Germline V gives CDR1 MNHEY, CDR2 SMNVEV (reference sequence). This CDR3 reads CASSFAGNYGYTF. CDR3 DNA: TGTGCCAGCAGTTTTGCGGGGAACTATGGCTACACCTTC.

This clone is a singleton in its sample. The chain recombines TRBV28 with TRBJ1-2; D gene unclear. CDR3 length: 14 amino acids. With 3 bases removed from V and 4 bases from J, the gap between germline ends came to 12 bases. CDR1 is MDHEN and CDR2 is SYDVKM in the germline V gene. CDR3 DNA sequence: TGTGCCAGCAGTTTGGGCAGGAACTCCTATGGCTACACCTTC. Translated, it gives CASSLGRNSYGYTF.

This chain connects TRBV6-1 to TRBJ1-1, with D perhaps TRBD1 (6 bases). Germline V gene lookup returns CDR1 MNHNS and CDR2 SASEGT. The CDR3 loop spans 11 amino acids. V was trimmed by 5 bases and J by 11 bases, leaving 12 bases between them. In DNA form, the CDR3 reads TGTGCCAGCAGTTACAGGGAACCGGCTTTCTTT. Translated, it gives CASSYREPAFF.

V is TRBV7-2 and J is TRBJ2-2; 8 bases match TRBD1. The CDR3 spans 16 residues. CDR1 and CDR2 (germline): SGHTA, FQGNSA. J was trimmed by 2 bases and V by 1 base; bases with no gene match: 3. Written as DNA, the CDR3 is TGTGCCAGCAGCTTAGGGCCAGGGGGCAACACCGGGGAGCTGTTTTTT. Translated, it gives CASSLGPGGNTGELFF.

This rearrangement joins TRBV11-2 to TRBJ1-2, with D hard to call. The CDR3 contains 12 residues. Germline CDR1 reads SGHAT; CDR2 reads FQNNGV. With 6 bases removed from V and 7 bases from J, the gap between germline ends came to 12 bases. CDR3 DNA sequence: TGTGCCAGCAGTCTGCCGGGTCTTGGCTACACCTTC. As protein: CASSLPGLGYTF.

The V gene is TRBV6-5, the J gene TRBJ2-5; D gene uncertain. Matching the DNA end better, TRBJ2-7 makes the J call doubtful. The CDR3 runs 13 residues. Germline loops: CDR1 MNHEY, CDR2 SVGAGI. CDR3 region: CATSRMSSYEQYF. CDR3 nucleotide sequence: TGTGCCACGAGCCGTATGAGCTCCTACGAGCAGTACTTC.

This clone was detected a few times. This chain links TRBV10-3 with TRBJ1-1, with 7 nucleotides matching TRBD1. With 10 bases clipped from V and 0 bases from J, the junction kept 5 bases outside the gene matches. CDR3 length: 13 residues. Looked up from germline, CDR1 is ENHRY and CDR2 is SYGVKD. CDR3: CASATGMNTEAFF. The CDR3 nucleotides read TGTGCCAGCGCGACAGGGATGAACACTGAAGCTTTCTTT.

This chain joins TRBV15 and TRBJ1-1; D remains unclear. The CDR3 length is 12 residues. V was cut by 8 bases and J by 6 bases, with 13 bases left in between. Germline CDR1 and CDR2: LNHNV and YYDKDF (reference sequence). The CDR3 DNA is TGTGCCACCTCAAAGGAGAGGGCTGAAGCTTTCTTT. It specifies CATSKERAEAFF.

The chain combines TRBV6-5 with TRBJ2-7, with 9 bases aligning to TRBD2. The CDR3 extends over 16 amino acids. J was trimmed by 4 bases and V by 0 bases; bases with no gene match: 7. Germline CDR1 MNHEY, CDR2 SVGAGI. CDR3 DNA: TGTGCCAGCAGTTACTCGAGCGCGGGGGGGAGGTACGAGCAGTACTTC. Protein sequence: CASSYSSAGGRYEQYF.

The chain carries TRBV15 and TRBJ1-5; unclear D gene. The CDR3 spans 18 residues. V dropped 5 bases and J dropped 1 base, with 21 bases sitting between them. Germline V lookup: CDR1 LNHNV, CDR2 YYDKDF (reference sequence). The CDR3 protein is CATSVEGIGLGSNQPQHF. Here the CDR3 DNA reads TGTGCCACCAGCGTGGAGGGAATCGGTCTGGGGAGCAATCAGCCCCAGCATTTT.

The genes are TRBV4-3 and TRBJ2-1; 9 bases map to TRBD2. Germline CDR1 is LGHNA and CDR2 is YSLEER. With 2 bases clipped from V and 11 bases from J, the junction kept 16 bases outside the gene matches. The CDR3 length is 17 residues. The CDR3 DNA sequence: TGCGCCAGCAGCCAATACGGCGGGTCTAGCGGGGCCGAGAAGCAGTTCTTC. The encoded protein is CASSQYGGSSGAEKQFF.

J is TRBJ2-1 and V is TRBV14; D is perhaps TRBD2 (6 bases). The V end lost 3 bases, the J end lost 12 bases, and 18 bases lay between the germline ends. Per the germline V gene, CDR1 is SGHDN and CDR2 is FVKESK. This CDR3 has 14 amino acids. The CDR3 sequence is CASSHSRLGTGQFF. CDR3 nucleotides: TGTGCCAGCAGCCATTCGAGACTAGGAACCGGGCAGTTCTTC. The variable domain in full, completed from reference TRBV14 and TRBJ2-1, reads EAGVTQFPSHSVIEKGQTVTLRCDPISGHDNLYWYRRVMGKEIKFLLHFVKESKQDESGMPNNRFLAERTGGTYSTLKVQPAELEDSGVYFCASSHSRLGTGQFFGPGTRLTVL.

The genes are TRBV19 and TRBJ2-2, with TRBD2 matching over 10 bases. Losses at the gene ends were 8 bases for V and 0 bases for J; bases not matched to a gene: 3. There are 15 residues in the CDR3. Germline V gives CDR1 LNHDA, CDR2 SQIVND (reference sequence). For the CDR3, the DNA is TGTGCCAGTCGAGCGGGGGGGGCGAACACCGGGGAGCTGTTTTTT. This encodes CASRAGGANTGELFF. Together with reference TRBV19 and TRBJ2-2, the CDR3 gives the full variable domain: DGGITQSPKYLFRKEGQNVTLSCEQNLNHDAMYWYRQDPGQGLRLIYYSQIVNDFQKGDIAEGYSVSREKKESFPLTVTSAQKNPTAFYLCASRAGGANTGELFFGEGSRLTVL.

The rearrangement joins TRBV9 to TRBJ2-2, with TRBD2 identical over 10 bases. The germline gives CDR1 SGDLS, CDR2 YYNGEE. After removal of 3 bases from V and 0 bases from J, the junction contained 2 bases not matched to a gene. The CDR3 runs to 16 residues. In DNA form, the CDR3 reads TGTGCCAGCAGCGCGACTAGCGGGTCGAACACCGGGGAGCTGTTTTTT. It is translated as CASSATSGSNTGELFF.